The rows below give T cell receptor beta chains drawn from one sample of a study of blood T cell repertoires in COVID-19. The method was immunoSEQ multiplex PCR; TCRdb's version includes in-frame clones alone and lacks a portion of them. The table includes a few hundred thousand clones, about 88% detected once. The source material was PBMCs or T cells enriched from blood (not recorded which). The source of these receptors is a woman in her forties or fifties who had recovered from COVID-19. CDR3s include the opening cysteine and the closing phenylalanine or tryptophan. The D gene is left open where the match is weak. A row's size may be missing; if present it is once, few, many or a size class.

D gene	clone size	CDR3 length	V gene	J gene	CDR3 DNA	CDR3 protein
TRBD1	NA	13	TRBV7-3	TRBJ1-5	TGTGCCAGCAGCCCCGACAGGGAGCAGCCCCAGCATTTT	CASSPDREQPQHF
NA	NA	14	TRBV15	TRBJ2-1	TGTGCCACCAGCAGAGAACTTCTAGCCGTTGAGCAGTTCTTC	CATSRELLAVEQFF
NA	NA	14	TRBV10-1	TRBJ2-7	TGCGCCAGCAGTGACCAGGGCAGCTCCTACGAGCAGTACTTC	CASSDQGSSYEQYF
NA	NA	12	TRBV25-1	TRBJ1-2	TGTGCCAGCAGTGGACAGATCTATGGCTACACCTTC	CASSGQIYGYTF
TRBD1	few	14	TRBV2	TRBJ2-7	TGTGCCAGCAGGAGGACAGGGGTGTTGCACGAGCAGTACTTC	CASRRTGVLHEQYF
TRBD2	NA	13	TRBV30	TRBJ2-5	TGTGCCGGAAAGAGCGGGATATGGGGGACCCAGTACTTC	CAGKSGIWGTQYF
TRBD2	NA	19	TRBV23-1	TRBJ2-6	TGCGCCAGCAGTCAAAAGCGGGGATCCCTGGAATCTGGGGCCAACGTCCTGACTTTC	CASSQKRGSLESGANVLTF
NA	NA	15	TRBV14	TRBJ2-7	TGTGCCAGCAGCCAAGATTCAGGGGGCGTTCGGGAGGCGAACTTC	CASSQDSGGVREANF
NA	NA	15	TRBV7-6	TRBJ2-5	TGTGCCAGCAGCTTGGAGGTGGAGGGGCAAGAGACCCAGTACTTC	CASSLEVEGQETQYF
NA	NA	14	TRBV28	TRBJ2-2	TGTGCCAGCAGTTTCCCCACAGACACCGGGGAGCTGTTTTTT	CASSFPTDTGELFF
NA	few	14	TRBV30	TRBJ1-2	TGTGCCTGGACTGTAGGAGGACGGGACTATGGCTACACCTTC	CAWTVGGRDYGYTF
NA	NA	12	TRBV5-4	TRBJ2-7	TGTGCCAGCAGCAACGACAACAACGAGCAGTACTTC	CASSNDNNEQYF
TRBD1	NA	16	TRBV4-3	TRBJ2-7	TGCGCCAGCAGCCAAGATCTCGGGCAGGGGGTCTACGAGCAGTACTTC	CASSQDLGQGVYEQYF
TRBD1	NA	15	TRBV5-6	TRBJ1-2	TGTGCCAGCAGCGAGGGGACAGGGGAAAACTATGGCTACACCTTC	CASSEGTGENYGYTF
NA	NA	13	TRBV30	TRBJ2-5	TGTGCCTGGAGTACGGAGGGGGCGAAGACCCAGTACTTC	CAWSTEGAKTQYF
NA	NA	17	TRBV21-1	TRBJ1-4	TGTGCCAGCAGCATGTTCCGCCGCGGTCAGCATAATGAAAAACTGTTTTTT	CASSMFRRGQHNEKLFF
TRBD1	NA	17	TRBV25-1	TRBJ1-2	TGTGCCAGCAGAGCGAACCTCCGGGACAGGGGTAGCTATGGCTACACCTTC	CASRANLRDRGSYGYTF
NA	NA	13	TRBV18	TRBJ1-1	TGTGCCAGCTCACCACGGGGGGACACTGAAGCTTTCTTT	CASSPRGDTEAFF
NA	few	13	TRBV7-9	TRBJ2-2	TGTGCCAGCAGCGGCGACAGTGACGGGGAGCTGTTTTTT	CASSGDSDGELFF
NA	NA	11	TRBV7-2	TRBJ1-2	TGTGCCAGCAGCGCAGGTGGGGGCTACACCTTC	CASSAGGGYTF
NA	NA	15	TRBV6-2/TRBV6-3	TRBJ1-1	TGTGCCAGCAGTTTTAAGGGACACCTGAACACTGAAGCTTTCTTT	CASSFKGHLNTEAFF
TRBD1	NA	14	TRBV3-1/TRBV3-2	TRBJ2-7	TGTGCCAGCAGCCAAAGAGGGACAGGGGCCGAGCAGTACTTC	CASSQRGTGAEQYF
NA	once	15	TRBV28	TRBJ1-1	TGTGCCAGCAGTCCACGGGGGATCGGGCGCACTGAAGCTTTCTTT	CASSPRGIGRTEAFF
TRBD2	NA	18	TRBV3-1/TRBV3-2	TRBJ2-3	TGTGCCAGCAGCCAAGGGGTGGCTAGCGGGAGTCGGGCAGATACGCAGTATTTT	CASSQGVASGSRADTQYF
TRBD1	NA	16	TRBV6-6	TRBJ1-5	TGTGCCAGCAGTTACCCAACCAGGGGGCTCAATCAGCCCCAGCATTTT	CASSYPTRGLNQPQHF
TRBD1	NA	16	TRBV6-1	TRBJ1-5	TGTGCCAGCAGTGAACTAAAAGGGGGCCCGGTGAGCCCCCAGCATTTT	CASSELKGGPVSPQHF
TRBD1	NA	15	TRBV4-2	TRBJ1-5	TGTGCCAGCAGCCAGACAACAGGGGGCAATCAGCCCCAGCATTTT	CASSQTTGGNQPQHF
NA	NA	14	TRBV7-7	TRBJ2-7	TGTGCTAGCAGCTTCGCCGAGGACTCCTACGAGCAGTACTTC	CASSFAEDSYEQYF
TRBD1	NA	16	TRBV4-1	TRBJ1-4	TGCGCCAGCAGCCAAGAAGAGCAGGGGGCTCGTGAAAAACTGTTTTTT	CASSQEEQGAREKLFF
TRBD1	few	17	TRBV13	TRBJ2-2	TGTGCCAGCAGCCAGGGACAGGTCGGTCCCTTGACCGGGGAGCTGTTTTTT	CASSQGQVGPLTGELFF
NA	NA	13	TRBV5-1	TRBJ1-5	TGCGCCAGCAGCTTCGAGGGCAATCAGCCCCAGCATTTT	CASSFEGNQPQHF
TRBD2	NA	16	TRBV27	TRBJ2-1	TGTGCCAGCAGTATACTAGCGGGAGGGCCGAGGACTGAGCAGTTCTTC	CASSILAGGPRTEQFF
NA	few	15	TRBV7-6	TRBJ1-1	TGTGCCAGCAGCCTGGGGCCCCGGCCGAACACTGAAGCTTTCTTT	CASSLGPRPNTEAFF
TRBD2	NA	17	TRBV19	TRBJ2-1	TGTGCCAGTAGTATAGGGCTAGCGGGAGGGCCGCACAATGAGCAGTTCTTC	CASSIGLAGGPHNEQFF
NA	few	14	TRBV7-8	TRBJ2-3	TGTGCCAGCAGCCCACAACGGGACACAGATACGCAGTATTTT	CASSPQRDTDTQYF
TRBD1	NA	15	TRBV10-3	TRBJ1-5	TGTGCCATCAGTGAGACAGGGGCCAGCAATCAGCCCCAGCATTTT	CAISETGASNQPQHF
TRBD1	NA	14	TRBV30	TRBJ2-7	TGTGCCTGGGTACAGGGGCCGAACACCTACGAGCAGTACTTC	CAWVQGPNTYEQYF
TRBD1	NA	14	TRBV5-1	TRBJ1-1	TGCGCCAGCAGCGTCTCAGGGGGCGGCACTGAAGCTTTCTTT	CASSVSGGGTEAFF
TRBD2	NA	16	TRBV4-3	TRBJ2-1	TGCGCCAGCAGCCAAGTGTCAGCGGGGCTCGGCAATGAGCAGTTCTTC	CASSQVSAGLGNEQFF
NA	NA	13	TRBV30	TRBJ1-1	TGTGCCTGGAGTTCAGGGCAAAACACTGAAGCTTTCTTT	CAWSSGQNTEAFF
NA	NA	14	TRBV2	TRBJ2-5	TGTGCCAGCAGCGCCCCGGCAGGGGTAGAGACCCAGTACTTC	CASSAPAGVETQYF
NA	NA	15	TRBV6-1	TRBJ2-7	TGTGCCAGCAGTGAAGGCGGAGGGAGCTCCTACGAGCAGTACTTC	CASSEGGGSSYEQYF
TRBD1	NA	15	TRBV18	TRBJ2-7	TGTGCCAGCTCAACAGGGGACGGACAGGGCTACGAGCAGTACTTC	CASSTGDGQGYEQYF
NA	NA	11	TRBV2	TRBJ1-4	TGTGCCAGCAGTCCCTTTGAAAAACTGTTTTTT	CASSPFEKLFF
TRBD1	NA	13	TRBV7-9	TRBJ2-7	TGTGCCAGCAGCTATACAGGGGCCTACGAGCAGTACTTC	CASSYTGAYEQYF
TRBD1	NA	15	TRBV5-1	TRBJ1-2	TGCGCCAGCAGTTTAACAGGGGAAGCTAACTATGGCTACACCTTC	CASSLTGEANYGYTF
NA	NA	13	TRBV12-5	TRBJ1-3	TGTGCTAGCCGACGGGACTCTGGAAACACCATATATTTT	CASRRDSGNTIYF
TRBD1	NA	16	TRBV28	TRBJ1-2	TGTGCCAGCAGTTCCCCCCTCGGGACAGGGGTCTTTGGCTACACCTTC	CASSSPLGTGVFGYTF
NA	NA	14	TRBV19	TRBJ1-3	TGTGCCAGTAGTGGACAGCACTCTGGAAACACCATATATTTT	CASSGQHSGNTIYF
NA	NA	12	TRBV19	TRBJ1-4	TGTGCCGCGAGACGGGGAAATGAAAAACTGTTTTTT	CAARRGNEKLFF
TRBD1	NA	14	TRBV7-3	TRBJ1-6	TGTGCCAGCAGCTTCTCCGGGACAGGGACACCCCTCCACTTT	CASSFSGTGTPLHF
NA	once	15	TRBV11-2	TRBJ1-5	TGTGCCAGCAGCTTAGATCTGACAGTAAATCAGCCCCAGCATTTT	CASSLDLTVNQPQHF
NA	once	12	TRBV6-5	TRBJ1-1	TGTGCCAGCATGCAGGGGAACACTGAAGCTTTCTTT	CASMQGNTEAFF
TRBD2	NA	18	TRBV7-2	TRBJ2-1	TGTGCCAGCAGCTCCGGGACTAGCGGGAGGACCTCCTACAATGAGCAGTTCTTC	CASSSGTSGRTSYNEQFF
NA	NA	11	TRBV3-1/TRBV3-2	TRBJ2-7	TGTGCCAGCAGCCAAGCCGAGGAGCAGTACTTC	CASSQAEEQYF
TRBD1	NA	17	TRBV7-9	TRBJ1-2	TGTGCCAGCAGCCCCGGACGTGAGCAGGGGGATAACTATGGCTACACCTTC	CASSPGREQGDNYGYTF
NA	NA	16	TRBV7-2	TRBJ2-1	TGTGCCAGCAGCTTTCGGCCGGGATACAATACCGATGAGCAGTTCTTC	CASSFRPGYNTDEQFF
TRBD2	NA	16	TRBV29-1	TRBJ2-1	TGCAGCGTTGTGGTAGCGGGAGCGAAAGGTTACAATGAGCAGTTCTTC	CSVVVAGAKGYNEQFF
NA	NA	13	TRBV15	TRBJ1-1	TGTGCCACCAGCAGAGACAGGCGTTTTTCCGCTTTCTTT	CATSRDRRFSAFF
NA	few	13	TRBV5-4	TRBJ2-5	TGTGCCAGCAGACCTAGACCTACGGAGACCCAGTACTTC	CASRPRPTETQYF